This entry lists 9 T cell receptor beta chains sequenced from one sample in a study of T cells in Graves' hyperthyroidism and ophthalmopathy. Amplification of TCR beta CDR3 regions was performed using RNA transcripts as template. Using the HTBI primer set, a first-round RT-PCR was run on the TCR CDR3. TCRdb re-called the multiplex PCR reads through MiXCR, storing one row per CDR3 protein. The data show 600,000 to 900,000 distinct CDR3 sequences, around 17% seen once. Sequenced material: blood. Receptors originate from a man in his late teens or twenties with Graves' hyperthyroidism.

This clonotype was picked up a small number of times. The rearrangement uses TRBV12-3 or TRBV12-4 and TRBJ2-2; 10 nucleotides agree with TRBD1. This CDR3 contains 15 residues. J was trimmed by 8 bases and V by 8 bases; bases with no gene match: 11. The CDR3 DNA is TGTGCCAGCTGCCATCGGACAGGGGGGTCTGGGGAGCTGTTTTTT. Translation gives CASCHRTGGSGELFF.

V is TRBV19 and J is TRBJ2-1; 13 bases are a match to TRBD2. CDR1 and CDR2 from the germline V gene are LNHDA and SQIVND (reference sequence). J lost 3 bases, V lost 7 bases, and 6 bases had no gene match. The CDR3 sequence is 16 residues long. Here the CDR3 reads CASTTGLAGLYNEQFF. CDR3 sequence (DNA): TGTGCCAGTACCACGGGACTAGCGGGACTCTACAATGAGCAGTTCTTC.

This clonotype was observed a handful of times. This chain connects TRBV20-1 to TRBJ2-7, with D perhaps given as TRBD1 or TRBD2 (5 bases each). Trimming took 6 bases from V and 6 from J, leaving 21 bases between them. This CDR3 region has 14 residues. Germline CDR1 and CDR2: DFQATT and SNEGSKA (reference sequence). Here the CDR3 reads CSAKRGRADGEQYF. The CDR3 DNA follows: TGCAGTGCCAAGAGGGGCCGGGCAGATGGCGAGCAGTACTTC.

The chain has TRBV28 and TRBJ2-1; 12 bases align to TRBD2. Germline V gene sequence: CDR1 MDHEN, CDR2 SYDVKM. Trimming took 8 bases from V and 10 from J; bases not matched to a gene: 9. This CDR3 region has 14 residues. The CDR3 region is CASRGLAGIWEQFF. CDR3 sequence (DNA): TGTGCCAGCCGTGGACTAGCGGGAATTTGGGAGCAGTTCTTC.

This clonotype appeared many times. The V gene is TRBV11-3, the J gene TRBJ2-1; D unclear. V was pared by 1 base and J by 8 bases, with 27 bases between. The germline CDR1 and CDR2 sequences are SGHNT and YENEEA. The CDR3 consists of 19 residues. The DNA of the CDR3 is TGTGCCAGCAGCTTAGCACGACGCCCTCCATTCAACCACTTCCATGAGCAGTTCTTC. It specifies CASSLARRPPFNHFHEQFF.

The rearrangement links TRBV19 to TRBJ1-2; D remains unclear. V was pared by 8 bases and J by 0 bases, with 10 bases between. Germline V lookup: CDR1 LNHDA, CDR2 SQIVND (reference sequence). This CDR3 region has 13 residues. CDR3 sequence (DNA): TGTGCCAGTGCCATTAGTACTAACTATGGCTACACCTTC. The encoded protein is CASAISTNYGYTF. The full variable domain, with the rest looked up from reference TRBV19 and TRBJ1-2, is DGGITQSPKYLFRKEGQNVTLSCEQNLNHDAMYWYRQDPGQGLRLIYYSQIVNDFQKGDIAEGYSVSREKKESFPLTVTSAQKNPTAFYLCASAISTNYGYTFGSGTRLTVV.

There are a few counts of this clonotype. DNA for the CDR3: TGCAGTGCCCAGAGAGGATACGAGGGAGATACGCAGTATTTT. Translating gives CSAQRGYEGDTQYF. The chain links TRBV20-1 to TRBJ2-3, with a weak D call TRBD2 (5 bases). Trimming removed 6 bases from V and 5 bases from J, with 18 bases in between. The germline V gene encodes CDR1 DFQATT and CDR2 SNEGSKA (reference sequence). The CDR3 totals 14 residues.

V and J are TRBV12-3 or TRBV12-4 and TRBJ1-2; the D gene is possibly TRBD1 (5 bases). This CDR3 contains 12 residues. V lost 7 bases, J lost 7 bases, and 13 bases lay in between. In DNA form, the CDR3 reads TGTGCCAGCACCTGGGGGGGTTCTGGCTACACCTTC. This codes for CASTWGGSGYTF.

This clonotype was observed many times. The gene calls are TRBV2 and TRBJ2-7; perhaps TRBD1 as D (6 bases). Deletions cut 6 bases from V and 2 bases from J, with 14 bases between. The germline V gene has CDR1 SNHLY and CDR2 FYNNEI. The CDR3 consists of 14 residues. The CDR3 here is CASRGRQAPYEQYF. CDR3 sequence (DNA): TGTGCCAGCAGGGGAAGACAGGCCCCCTACGAGCAGTACTTC. Full variable domain (outside the CDR3, taken from reference TRBV2 and TRBJ2-7): EPEVTQTPSHQVTQMGQEVILRCVPISNHLYFYWYRQILGQKVEFLVSFYNNEISEKSEIFDDQFSVERPDGSNFTLKIRSTKLEDSAMYFCASRGRQAPYEQYFGPGTRLTVT.